This T cell receptor (beta chain) was obtained from a study of cytomegalovirus exposure and HLA in healthy donors. At the level of the study: The approximately 130 validation repertoires and the approximately 640 first-cohort repertoires shared a platform, a later analysis reported.

The length of the CDR3 is 14 residues. Germline loops: CDR1 SGHRS, CDR2 YFSETQ. V lost 4 bases and J lost 7, with 12 bases in between. Among the 120 or so subjects of the validation cohort, separate from the approximately 700-subject first cohort, were the donors. Study-level results: Most TCRs appeared rarely, but some public TCRs recurred in many donors. Cytomegalovirus-associated TCR beta chains were listed, numbering roughly 150.

Repertoires were generated with immunoSEQ multiplex PCR, while TCRdb's copy carries only in-frame clones and drops some. The sample lists around 300,000 clones; around 86% were seen once. Note on this clone: The antigen is not known.

The J gene is TRBJ1-6, the V gene TRBV5-1, with D hard to call. The sample comprised PBMCs. The sequence was obtained from a woman aged 18-29 years in good health and CMV-seronegative. CDR3 sequence (DNA): TGCGCCAGCAGCCCGGGAATTAGGAATTCACCCCTCCACTTT. It codes for CASSPGIRNSPLHF.